This T cell receptor (beta chain) originates from a study of T cell changes during pregnancy in multiple sclerosis. The CDR3 length is 18 residues. The germline CDR1 and CDR2 sequences are GTSNPN and SVGIG (reference sequence). The ends lost 1 base at V and 0 bases at J; junction bases unmatched: 9. The assay was immunoSEQ multiplex PCR, and TCRdb's table has in-frame clones only and misses some. The top ten clones hold about 1.6% of a sample with nearly 110,000 clones, about 90% of them seen once. The sample was peripheral blood, taken before pregnancy. This TCR came from a female donor with multiple sclerosis, enrolled in a pregnancy study. V usage is TRBV30 and J usage is TRBJ2-2; 9 bases fit TRBD2. In DNA form, the CDR3 reads TGTGCCTGGAGTGCTGGGACTAGCATAAACCCGAACACCGGGGAGCTGTTTTTT. Its translation is CAWSAGTSINPNTGELFF.